This T cell receptor beta chain was documented in a study of blood T cell repertoires in COVID-19. The overall study: From T cells, B-cell-depleted T cells, or PBMCs came the material, which was cDNA or gDNA.

The CDR3 loop spans 14 amino acids. The germline gives CDR1 MNHEY, CDR2 SMNVEV (reference sequence). The V and J ends lost 5 bases and 5 bases respectively, with 13 bases between them. Clones were read by immunoSEQ multiplex PCR, and TCRdb kept only the in-frame ones, dropping some. The sample gives a few hundred thousand clones, 75% to 90% of which show up once; about 4% is in the top ten. Study members were between roughly 18 and 100 years old and lived in some 26 US regions. Participants' own reports of clinical history determined their cohort assignment. This chain joins TRBV27 and TRBJ1-5, with D maybe TRBD1 (6 bases). The sequenced material came from PBMCs or T cells enriched from blood (not recorded which). This TCR was sampled from a woman in her 30s who had been exposed to COVID-19. The CDR3 here is CASSLQGFDQPQHF. The CDR3 DNA is TGTGCCAGCAGTCTACAGGGTTTTGATCAGCCCCAGCATTTT.